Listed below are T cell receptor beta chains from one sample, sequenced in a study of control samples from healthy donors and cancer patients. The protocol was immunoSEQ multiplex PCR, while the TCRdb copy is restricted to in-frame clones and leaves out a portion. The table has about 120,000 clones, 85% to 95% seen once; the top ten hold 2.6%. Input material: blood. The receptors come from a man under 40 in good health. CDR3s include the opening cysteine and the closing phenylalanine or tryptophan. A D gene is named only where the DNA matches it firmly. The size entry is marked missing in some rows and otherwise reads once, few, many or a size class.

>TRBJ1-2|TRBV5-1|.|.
CASSLSQALNYGYTF
TGCGCCAGCAGCTTGAGTCAGGCCCTTAACTATGGCTACACCTTC
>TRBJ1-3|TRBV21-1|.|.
CASSKEPGNTIYF
TGTGCCAGCAGCAAGGAACCGGGAAACACCATATATTTT
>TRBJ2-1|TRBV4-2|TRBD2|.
CASSRDPQLAGGPDEQFF
TGTGCCAGCAGCCGCGACCCCCAACTAGCGGGGGGGCCGGATGAGCAGTTCTTC
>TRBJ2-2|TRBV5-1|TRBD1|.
CASSPTGANTGELFF
TGCGCCAGCAGCCCTACAGGGGCCAACACCGGGGAGCTGTTTTTT
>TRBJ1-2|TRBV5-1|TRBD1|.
CASSEGDRVNYGYTF
TGCGCCAGCAGCGAGGGGGACAGGGTGAACTATGGCTACACCTTC
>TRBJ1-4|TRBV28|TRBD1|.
CASIPPGQGYEKLFF
TGTGCCAGCATTCCTCCGGGACAGGGGTACGAAAAACTGTTTTTT
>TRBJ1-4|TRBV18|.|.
CASSPPGAEKLFF
TGTGCCAGCTCACCTCCGGGGGCCGAAAAACTGTTTTTT
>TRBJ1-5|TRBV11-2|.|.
CGVDGPQHF
TGTGGAGTCGACGGGCCCCAGCATTTT
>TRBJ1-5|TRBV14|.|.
CASSPQGVRAYSNQPQHF
TGTGCCAGCAGCCCCCAAGGGGTCAGGGCGTATAGCAATCAGCCCCAGCATTTT
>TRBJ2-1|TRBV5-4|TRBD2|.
CASSLFSGGARNEQFF
TGTGCCAGCAGTCTCTTTAGCGGGGGGGCCAGGAATGAGCAGTTCTTC
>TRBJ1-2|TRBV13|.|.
CASSFNSPKLYGYTF
TGTGCCAGCAGCTTCAACAGTCCTAAACTCTATGGCTACACCTTC
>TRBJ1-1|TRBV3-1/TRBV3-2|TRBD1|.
CASSLDRGTEAFF
TGTGCCAGCAGCCTGGACAGGGGGACTGAAGCTTTCTTT
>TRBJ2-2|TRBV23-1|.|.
CASSRDSNTGELFF
TGCGCCAGCAGTCGAGATTCGAACACCGGGGAGCTGTTTTTT
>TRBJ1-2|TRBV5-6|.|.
CASSPRGGRPDGYTF
TGTGCCAGCAGCCCGCGGGGGGGACGCCCAGATGGCTACACCTTC
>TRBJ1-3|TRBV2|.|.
CASSEGLRAGNTIYF
TGTGCCAGCAGTGAGGGTCTTCGGGCCGGAAACACCATATATTTT
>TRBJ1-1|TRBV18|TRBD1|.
CASSRDRGTEAFF
TGTGCCAGCTCCCGCGACAGGGGTACTGAAGCTTTCTTT
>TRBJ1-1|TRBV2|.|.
CATLGDVGTEAFF
TGTGCCACCCTGGGGGACGTAGGGACTGAAGCTTTCTTT
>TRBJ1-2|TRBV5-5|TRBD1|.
CASSLGRTGYGYTF
TGTGCCAGCAGCTTGGGGAGGACAGGTTATGGCTACACCTTC
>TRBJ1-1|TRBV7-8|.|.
CASSLAFLGTEAFF
TGTGCCAGCAGCTTAGCGTTTTTGGGCACTGAAGCTTTCTTT
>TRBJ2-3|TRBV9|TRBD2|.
CASSVVPSGGGTDTQYF
TGTGCCAGCAGCGTAGTACCCTCGGGGGGGGGCACAGATACGCAGTATTTT
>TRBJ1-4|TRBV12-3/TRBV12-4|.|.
CASRGLTNEKLFF
TGTGCCAGTCGGGGTTTGACTAATGAAAAACTGTTTTTT
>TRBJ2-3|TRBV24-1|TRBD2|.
CATSDRSGGPRDTQYF
TGTGCCACCAGTGATCGAAGCGGGGGGCCTCGGGATACGCAGTATTTT
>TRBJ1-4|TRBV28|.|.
CASRDFLQGTNEKLFF
TGTGCCAGCAGGGACTTCCTTCAGGGAACTAATGAAAAACTGTTTTTT
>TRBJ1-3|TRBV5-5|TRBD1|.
CASSWGAQGTGNTIYF
TGTGCCAGCAGCTGGGGGGCACAGGGGACTGGAAACACCATATATTTT
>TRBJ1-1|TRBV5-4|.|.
CASSLAGQGNTEAFF
TGTGCCAGCAGCTTGGCCGGTCAAGGGAACACTGAAGCTTTCTTT
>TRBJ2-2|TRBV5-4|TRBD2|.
CASSPGLATGELFF
TGTGCCAGCAGCCCGGGACTAGCGACCGGGGAGCTGTTTTTT
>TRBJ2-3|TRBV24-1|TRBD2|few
CATSDWTSPGDTQYF
TGTGCCACCAGTGATTGGACTAGTCCCGGGGATACGCAGTATTTT
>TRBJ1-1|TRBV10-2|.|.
CASSESRGNTEAFF
TGCGCCAGCAGTGAGTCGCGGGGGAACACTGAAGCTTTCTTT
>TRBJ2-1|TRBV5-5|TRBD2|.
CASSLRGGTNEQFF
TGTGCCAGCAGCTTGCGCGGGGGGACCAATGAGCAGTTCTTC
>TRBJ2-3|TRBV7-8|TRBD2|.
CASSVPGTREVTDTQYF
TGTGCCAGCAGCGTACCGGGGACTAGGGAGGTCACAGATACGCAGTATTTT
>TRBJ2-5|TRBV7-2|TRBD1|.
CASSLDRGQTQYF
TGTGCCAGCAGCTTGGACAGGGGACAGACCCAGTACTTC
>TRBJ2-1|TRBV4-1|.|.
CASSLGNEQFF
TGCGCCAGCAGTCTTGGCAATGAGCAGTTCTTC
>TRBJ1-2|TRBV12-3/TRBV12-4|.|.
CASSPKGGYTF
TGTGCCAGCAGTCCCAAGGGTGGCTACACCTTC
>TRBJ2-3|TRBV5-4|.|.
CASSLDPDTQYF
TGTGCCAGCAGCTTGGATCCAGATACGCAGTATTTT
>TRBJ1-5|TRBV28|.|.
CASSFPPTGQPQHF
TGTGCCAGCAGTTTCCCTCCCACGGGTCAGCCCCAGCATTTT
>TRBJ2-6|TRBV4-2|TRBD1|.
CASSPGTGLSRGANVLTF
TGTGCTAGCAGCCCGGGGACAGGGCTGTCGCGGGGGGCCAACGTCCTGACTTTC
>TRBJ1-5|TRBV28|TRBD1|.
CASSPGQDNQPQHF
TGTGCCAGCAGTCCGGGACAGGATAATCAGCCCCAGCATTTT
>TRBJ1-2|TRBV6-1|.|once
CASSEAGGVYGYTF
TGTGCCAGCAGTGAAGCTGGCGGGGTCTATGGCTACACCTTC
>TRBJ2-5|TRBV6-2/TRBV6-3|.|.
CASSFGLQGGQYF
TGTGCCAGCAGCTTTGGACTCCAAGGGGGCCAGTACTTC
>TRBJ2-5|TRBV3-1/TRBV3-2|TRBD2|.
CASSGTGTSSSETQYF
TGTGCCAGCAGTGGCACCGGGACTAGCAGCTCAGAGACCCAGTACTTC
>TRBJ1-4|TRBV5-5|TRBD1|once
CASSTTGEEEKLFF
TGTGCCAGCAGCACGACAGGGGAAGAAGAAAAACTGTTTTTT
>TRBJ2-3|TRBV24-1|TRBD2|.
CATSDSDPSGGSSTDTQYF
TGTGCCACCAGTGATTCAGACCCTAGCGGGGGTTCTAGCACAGATACGCAGTATTTT
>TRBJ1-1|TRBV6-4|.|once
CASSEELATEAFF
TGTGCCAGCAGTGAAGAGTTAGCCACTGAAGCTTTCTTT